What follows are 16 T cell receptor beta chains derived from one specimen sequenced in a study of CD8 T cells in ankylosing spondylitis (dated by TCRdb to the late 2010s). Library preparation was by 5' RACE. TCRdb lists the instrument as Illumina HiSeq 2500. The public reads were run again by TCRdb, first through fastp at Q25 and then through MiXCR, and only productive beta chains were kept. Each entry merges the rows of one CDR3 protein and shows their most common DNA and genes. The sample contains 150,000 to 200,000 distinct CDR3 sequences, approximately 16% of them found a single time. Of the sample, 7.8% falls within the top ten clones. Sequencing input: blood, either unsorted or a sorted T cell fraction (not recorded which). The receptor source for this set is a male donor with ankylosing spondylitis or in good health (not recorded which).

This clonotype appeared many times. The chain joins TRBV29-1 to TRBJ2-7; D gene ambiguous. Germline CDR1 reads SQVTM; CDR2 reads ANQGSEA. The CDR3 has 13 amino acids. Trimming shortened V by 7 bases and J by 1 base, and 14 bases separated the two germline ends. The CDR3 loop reads CSALPSSSYEQYF. The CDR3 nucleotides are TGCAGCGCCCTCCCCTCGAGTTCCTACGAGCAGTACTTC.

There are many counts of this clonotype. The genes are TRBV5-1 and TRBJ2-6, with D uncertain. In germline, CDR1 is SGHRS, CDR2 YFSETQ. CDR3 length: 14 amino acids. V dropped 6 bases and J dropped 0 bases, with 7 bases sitting between them. The CDR3 sequence: CASTTGSGANVLTF. The CDR3 DNA sequence: TGCGCCAGCACTACCGGCTCTGGGGCCAACGTCCTGACTTTC.

This clonotype was counted ten times or more. This chain uses TRBV12-3 or TRBV12-4 with TRBJ2-5, with 10 bases fitting TRBD2. Trimming cost V 6 bases and J 4 bases; bases outside gene matches: 2. This CDR3 has 13 residues. The CDR3 loop is CASRGTSAETQYF. CDR3 sequence (DNA): TGTGCCAGCAGAGGGACTAGCGCAGAGACCCAGTACTTC.

The rearrangement links TRBV20-1 to TRBJ1-5; 8 bases map to TRBD1. V was pared by 5 bases and J by 5 bases, with 11 bases of the junction left unmatched. CDR1 and CDR2 (germline): DFQATT, SNEGSKA (reference sequence). The CDR3 runs 15 residues. The CDR3 coding sequence is TGCAGTGCTTCAACGCGGGACAGGAGGGATCAGCCCCAGCATTTT. Amino acids: CSASTRDRRDQPQHF.

This clonotype was observed a handful of times. The CDR3 region has the DNA TGTGCCAGCGGGGGACCCAAAAACATTCAGTACTTC. Translated: CASGGPKNIQYF. The rearrangement joins TRBV25-1 to TRBJ2-4, with D possibly called TRBD1 or TRBD2 (5 bases each). V lost 8 bases and J 2 bases, leaving 7 bases between the germline ends. The CDR3 runs to 12 residues. CDR1 and CDR2 (germline): MGHDK, SYGVNS.

The V gene is TRBV7-7, the J gene TRBJ2-5, with TRBD2 identical over 9 bases. The CDR3 runs to 15 residues. V was clipped by 5 bases and J by 8 bases; unmatched bases: 12. Germline V lookup: CDR1 SSHAT, CDR2 FNYEAQ (reference sequence). DNA of the CDR3: TGTGCCAGCAGCACCGGACTAGCGACCTTGGGAACCCAGTACTTC. Its translation: CASSTGLATLGTQYF.

This clonotype was counted a few times. The V gene is TRBV5-1, the J gene TRBJ2-7; TRBD2 matches at 9 bases. After removal of 2 bases from V and 1 base from J, the junction contained 13 bases not matched to a gene. This CDR3 is built from 18 residues. Germline-derived CDR1 and CDR2 are SGHRS and YFSETQ. The CDR3: CASSFVSGRSHTSYEQYF. In DNA form, the CDR3 reads TGCGCCAGCAGCTTTGTGAGCGGGAGGTCACACACTTCCTACGAGCAGTACTTC.

In the case of this clonotype: Germline is not matched at one junction end, which may reflect a read error. V is TRBV11-2 and J is TRBJ2-1, with D tentatively TRBD2 (6 bases). CDR1 and CDR2 (germline): SGHAT, FQNNGV. The CDR3 is 15 amino acids. The CDR3 nucleotides are TGTACCAGCAGCTTAGGTGGGACTTACTACAATGAGCAGTTCTTC. Translation: CTSSLGGTYYNEQFF. Complete variable domain (other parts from reference TRBV11-2 and TRBJ2-1): EAGVAQSPRYKIIEKRQSVAFWCNPISGHATLYWYQQILGQGPKLLIQFQNNGVVDDSQLPKDRFSAERLKGVDSTLKIQPAKLEDSAVYLCTSSLGGTYYNEQFFGPGTRLTVL.

The genes are TRBV7-2 and TRBJ1-1, with D uncertain. The CDR3 extends over 14 amino acids. V shed 4 bases and J shed 0 bases, with 9 bases lying between them. Germline CDR1 and CDR2: SGHTA and FQGNSA. The CDR3 spells CASSSAGLNTEAFF. CDR3 sequence (DNA): TGTGCCAGCAGCTCAGCCGGGTTGAACACTGAAGCTTTCTTT.

This clonotype was detected many times. The chain carries TRBV5-1 and TRBJ2-3, with TRBD1 matching 9 bases. This CDR3 contains 15 residues. From germline, CDR1 is SGHRS and CDR2 YFSETQ. J gave up 4 bases and V 2 bases, and 5 bases lay outside the gene matches. As DNA, the CDR3 is TGCGCCAGCAGCTTCGGGACAGGGTCCGCAGATACGCAGTATTTT. Translating it yields CASSFGTGSADTQYF. Drawing the rest from reference TRBV5-1 and TRBJ2-3, the complete variable domain is KAGVTQTPRYLIKTRGQQVTLSCSPISGHRSVSWYQQTPGQGLQFLFEYFSETQRNKGNFPGRFSGRQFSNSRSEMNVSTLELGDSALYLCASSFGTGSADTQYFGPGTRLTVL.

This clonotype showed up just a few times. The chain combines TRBV28 with TRBJ2-5, with TRBD1 matching 9 bases. V gave up 8 bases and J gave up 2 bases; unmatched junction bases: 15. The CDR3 has 17 residues. CDR1 is MDHEN, CDR2 SYDVKM, per germline. CDR3 sequence (DNA): TGTGCCAGCGGTTGGGACAGGGACCAAGCGGATCAAGAGACCCAGTACTTC. It yields the protein CASGWDRDQADQETQYF.

This clonotype came up many times. This rearrangement joins TRBV29-1 to TRBJ2-3, with D possibly matching TRBD2 (5 bases). The CDR3 length is 13 residues. CDR1 and CDR2 from the germline V gene are SQVTM and ANQGSEA. Trimming took 6 bases from V and 1 from J, leaving 11 bases between them. CDR3 loop: CSVVWRGTDTQYF. DNA of the CDR3: TGCAGCGTCGTTTGGCGGGGCACAGATACGCAGTATTTT.

This clonotype showed up just a few times. The chain's CDR3 is CASSLTGGYQPQHF. DNA for the CDR3: TGCGCCAGCAGCTTGACAGGGGGCTATCAGCCCCAGCATTTT. The chain uses TRBV5-1 and TRBJ1-5; 9 nucleotides match TRBD1. Per germline, CDR1 SGHRS and CDR2 YFSETQ. The J segment lost 5 bases and the V segment lost 1 base, leaving 1 base of the junction unmatched. The CDR3 covers 14 residues.

A note on this clonotype: A much bigger clone sits one base away, suggesting this may be a read error. The chain carries TRBV7-8 and TRBJ2-5; 8 positions agree with TRBD2. CDR1 and CDR2 (germline): SGHVS, FQNEAQ. The CDR3 loop spans 14 amino acids. CDR3 in DNA: TGTGCCAGCGGCTTAGTTGGCGGGAGGGAGACCCAGTACTTC. Protein sequence: CASGLVGGRETQYF.

CDR3 nucleotide sequence: TGTGCCAGCAGTTACAGACAGGGTAGTTCACCCCTCCACTTT. It yields the protein CASSYRQGSSPLHF. V is TRBV6-5 and J is TRBJ1-6; 7 nucleotides agree with TRBD1. The V gene end was trimmed by 2 bases and the J gene end by 9 bases; junction bases not matched to a gene: 4. The CDR3 runs 14 residues. Germline CDR1 and CDR2: MNHEY and SVGAGI.

The table lists this clonotype with many counts. The CDR3 reads CASSFPGQGLNEQFF. The CDR3 DNA sequence: TGTGCCAGCAGTTTCCCGGGACAGGGACTCAATGAGCAGTTCTTC. The V call is TRBV28, the J call TRBJ2-1; TRBD1 matches at 9 bases. From germline, CDR1 is MDHEN and CDR2 SYDVKM. With 3 bases clipped from V and 6 bases from J, the junction kept 6 bases outside the gene matches. This CDR3 has 15 amino acids.